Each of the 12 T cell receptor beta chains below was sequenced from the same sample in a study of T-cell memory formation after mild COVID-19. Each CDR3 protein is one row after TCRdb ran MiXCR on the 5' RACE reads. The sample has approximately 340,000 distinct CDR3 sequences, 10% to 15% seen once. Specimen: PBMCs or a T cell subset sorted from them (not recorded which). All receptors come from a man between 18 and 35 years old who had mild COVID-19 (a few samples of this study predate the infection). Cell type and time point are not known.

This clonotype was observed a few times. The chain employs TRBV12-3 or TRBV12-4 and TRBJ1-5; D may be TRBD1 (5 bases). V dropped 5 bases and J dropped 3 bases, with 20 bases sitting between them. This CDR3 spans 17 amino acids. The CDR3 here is CASSPWYRDPHNQPQHF. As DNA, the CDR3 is TGTGCCAGCAGTCCCTGGTACCGGGACCCGCACAATCAGCCCCAGCATTTT.

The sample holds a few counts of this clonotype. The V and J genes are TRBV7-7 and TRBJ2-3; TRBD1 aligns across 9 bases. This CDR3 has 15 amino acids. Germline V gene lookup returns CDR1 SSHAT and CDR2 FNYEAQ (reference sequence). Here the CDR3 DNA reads TGTGCTATCAGCCGGGGACAGGGTCCGTCAGATACGCAGTATTTT. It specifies CAISRGQGPSDTQYF.

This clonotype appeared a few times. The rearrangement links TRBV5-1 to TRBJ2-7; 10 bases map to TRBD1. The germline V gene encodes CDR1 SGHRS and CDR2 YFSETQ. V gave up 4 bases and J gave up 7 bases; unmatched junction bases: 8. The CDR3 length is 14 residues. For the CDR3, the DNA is TGCGCCAGCAGCGAGCGACAGGGGGCGGATGAGCAGTACGTC. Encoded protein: CASSERQGADEQYV.

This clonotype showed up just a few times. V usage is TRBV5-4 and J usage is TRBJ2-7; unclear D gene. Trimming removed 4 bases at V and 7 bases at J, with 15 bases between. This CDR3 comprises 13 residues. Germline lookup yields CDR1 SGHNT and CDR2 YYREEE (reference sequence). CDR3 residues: CASSRLGNQEQYV. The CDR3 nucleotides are TGTGCCAGCAGCCGGCTGGGCAACCAGGAGCAGTACGTC.

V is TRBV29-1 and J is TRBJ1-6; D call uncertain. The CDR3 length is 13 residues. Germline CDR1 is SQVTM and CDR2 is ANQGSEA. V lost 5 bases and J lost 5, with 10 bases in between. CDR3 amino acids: CSVPAAHNSPLHF. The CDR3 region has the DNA TGCAGCGTTCCGGCCGCACATAATTCACCCCTCCACTTT.

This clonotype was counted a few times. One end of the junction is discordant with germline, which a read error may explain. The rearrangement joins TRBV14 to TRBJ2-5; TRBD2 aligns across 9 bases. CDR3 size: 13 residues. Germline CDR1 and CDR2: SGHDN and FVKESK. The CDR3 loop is CASSQAGSGGLNF. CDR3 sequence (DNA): TGTGCCAGCAGCCAAGCGGGTAGCGGGGGTCTGAACTTC.

CDR3 nucleotide sequence: TGCAGCGTTGAAGATAACGAGGAGACGGGAGGCTACACCTTC. Its protein product is CSVEDNEETGGYTF. The rearrangement links TRBV29-1 to TRBJ1-2; D remains ambiguous. The CDR3 spans 14 residues. V dropped 0 bases and J dropped 8 bases, with 16 bases sitting between them. CDR1 and CDR2 (germline): SQVTM, ANQGSEA.

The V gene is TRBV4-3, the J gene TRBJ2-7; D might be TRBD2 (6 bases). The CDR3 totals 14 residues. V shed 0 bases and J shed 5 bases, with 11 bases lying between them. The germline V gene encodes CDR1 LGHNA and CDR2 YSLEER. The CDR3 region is CASSQDRRGHEQYF. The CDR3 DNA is TGCGCCAGCAGCCAAGATAGGAGGGGACACGAGCAGTACTTC.

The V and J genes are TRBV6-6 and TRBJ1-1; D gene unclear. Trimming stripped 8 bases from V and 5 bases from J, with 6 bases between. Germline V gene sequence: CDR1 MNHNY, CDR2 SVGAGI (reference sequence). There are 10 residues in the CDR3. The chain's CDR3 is CASGRTEAFF. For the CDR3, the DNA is TGTGCCAGCGGGCGGACTGAAGCTTTCTTT.

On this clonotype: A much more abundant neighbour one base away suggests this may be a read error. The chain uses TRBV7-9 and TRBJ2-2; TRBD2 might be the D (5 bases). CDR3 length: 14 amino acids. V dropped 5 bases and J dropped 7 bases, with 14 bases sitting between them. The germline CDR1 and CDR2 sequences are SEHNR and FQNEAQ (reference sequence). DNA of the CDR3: TGTGCCAGCAGCGCGGGTGTTTACAGCGGGGAGCTGTTTTTT. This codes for CASSAGVYSGELFF.

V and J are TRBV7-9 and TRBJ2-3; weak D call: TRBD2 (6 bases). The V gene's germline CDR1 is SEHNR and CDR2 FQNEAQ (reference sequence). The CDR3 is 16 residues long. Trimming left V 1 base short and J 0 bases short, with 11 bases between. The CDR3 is CASSLVRGSSTDTQYF. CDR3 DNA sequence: TGTGCCAGCAGCTTAGTGCGGGGCAGCAGCACAGATACGCAGTATTTT.

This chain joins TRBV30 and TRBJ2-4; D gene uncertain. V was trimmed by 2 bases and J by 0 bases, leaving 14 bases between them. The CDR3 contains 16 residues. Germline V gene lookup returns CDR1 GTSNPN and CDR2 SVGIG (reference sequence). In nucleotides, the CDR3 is TGTGCCTGGAGTCCCCGGAACCTTTTAGCCAAAAACATTCAGTACTTC. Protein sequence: CAWSPRNLLAKNIQYF.